This T cell receptor (beta chain) was identified during a study of T-cell reconstitution after alpha-beta-depleted transplantation in children. In this sample, this clonotype turned up many times. The length of the CDR3 is 14 residues. V was pared by 3 bases and J by 8 bases, with 13 bases between. During its preparation, the TCRbeta library received unique molecular identifiers. TCRdb called the PCR reads again in MiXCR, with one record for every CDR3 protein. The table shows about half a million distinct CDR3 sequences, with 9.5% to 15% occurring only once. This chain joins TRBV12-3 or TRBV12-4 and TRBJ1-4, with TRBD1 as a possible D gene (6 bases). The specimen was PBMCs from the stem cell graft donor, collected from the stem cell graft. This sequence originates from a human donor who donated a stem cell graft to a child with combined immunodeficiency. CDR3 coding DNA: TGTGCCAGCAGTTTTTCAGGGGCGCGGGAAAAACTGTTTTTT. Translated, it gives CASSFSGAREKLFF.